The 8 T cell receptor beta chains in this list originate from one sample, sequenced in a study of blood T cells in healthy people across ages. A second about 6 to 12 cycle PCR used barcoded and J-beta primers. A single record per CDR3 protein comes from TCRdb applying MiXCR to the 5' RACE reads. The sample includes 1.5 million or so distinct CDR3 sequences, roughly 43% of them seen just once. The sample comprised blood. Receptor source: a woman between 18 and 29 years old in good health.

This clonotype appeared a few times. The chain joins TRBV6-6 to TRBJ2-1; a possible D gene is TRBD2 (6 bases). The CDR3 spans 16 residues. Trimming left V 0 bases short and J 8 bases short, with 17 bases between. Germline CDR1 MNHNY, CDR2 SVGAGI (reference sequence). The CDR3 loop is CASSYSEGLPGDEQFF. CDR3 DNA sequence: TGTGCCAGCAGTTACTCGGAGGGGCTACCCGGGGATGAGCAGTTCTTC.

The chain has TRBV4-3 and TRBJ2-3; 9 nucleotides align to TRBD2. The junction had 9 bases not matched to a gene; V was cut back by 0 bases and J by 2 bases. CDR3 length: 18 residues. CDR1 is LGHNA, CDR2 YSLEER, per germline. CDR3 sequence (DNA): TGCGCCAGCAGCCAAGATCGAGGGGCGGGAGGGCCCACAGATACGCAGTATTTT. It is translated as CASSQDRGAGGPTDTQYF.

This chain uses TRBV27 with TRBJ2-7; a weak D match, TRBD1 (6 bases). Trimming removed 4 bases from V and 6 bases from J, with 19 bases in between. This CDR3 has 15 amino acids. Germline V gives CDR1 MNHEY, CDR2 SMNVEV (reference sequence). The CDR3 DNA sequence: TGTGCCAGCAGTTCCCGGGACAAATTGGTTCTCGAGCAGTACTTC. Translating gives CASSSRDKLVLEQYF.

This chain uses TRBV15 with TRBJ1-2, with TRBD1 identical over 7 bases. This CDR3 is 14 amino acids long. Germline assignment: CDR1 LNHNV and CDR2 YYDKDF (reference sequence). Trimming cost V 3 bases and J 11 bases; bases outside gene matches: 12. The CDR3 region is CATSRPTGFFGYTF. CDR3 DNA sequence: TGTGCCACCAGCAGGCCGACAGGGTTTTTCGGGTACACCTTC.

Worth noting for this clonotype: An end of the junction does not agree with germline; a read error may underlie this. The CDR3 sequence: CDSSVARGAGELFF. Written as DNA, the CDR3 is TGTGACAGCAGCGTAGCCAGGGGGGCCGGGGAGCTGTTTTTT. The chain employs TRBV9 and TRBJ2-2; maybe TRBD1 (7 bases). The CDR3 runs 14 residues. From germline, CDR1 is SGDLS and CDR2 YYNGEE.

The chain couples TRBV11-2 to TRBJ1-3; D unresolved. The CDR3 consists of 14 residues. Germline V lookup: CDR1 SGHAT, CDR2 FQNNGV. Trimming cost V 11 bases and J 4 bases, with 18 bases left between them. The DNA for the CDR3 is TGTGCCTGGTCCTCGACGGGTCTCGGAAACACCATATATTTT. Its translation: CAWSSTGLGNTIYF.

Points on this clonotype: Germline and junction disagree at one end, which may indicate a read error. The chain recombines TRBV9 with TRBJ2-1; 8 bases line up with TRBD1. Germline CDR1 is SGDLS and CDR2 is YYNGEE. CDR3 size: 15 residues. This chain's CDR3 is CASSATTGAYSEQFF. The CDR3 DNA is TGTGCCAGCAGCGCAACGACAGGGGCCTACAGTGAGCAGTTCTTC.

A word on this clonotype: This likely reflects a read error, since a far larger clone is one base away. V is TRBV27 and J is TRBJ2-7; D gene unclear. Between the trimmed V and J ends, which lost 5 bases and 0 bases, there was a span of 5 bases. The CDR3 covers 12 residues. CDR1 and CDR2 from the germline V gene are MNHEY and SMNVEV (reference sequence). CDR3 nucleotide sequence: TGTGCCAGCAGTGTAAACTCCTACGAGCAGTACTTC. Translation: CASSVNSYEQYF.